A single sample is the source of the 32 T cell receptor beta chains below, sequenced in a study of T cell responses to AZD1222 COVID-19 vaccine. The repertoire was sequenced with immunoSEQ multiplex PCR; TCRdb's copy has only in-frame clones and lacks some. The table shows 100,000 to 150,000 clones, with 70% to 90% occurring only once. Specimen: peripheral blood, collected on day 0 of AZD1222 vaccination. The source is an adult in good health.

The chain links TRBV21-1 to TRBJ2-7; the tabulated D call, TRBD1, remains unverified against the DNA. TRBV21-1 is given as a pseudogene. CDR3 length equals 15 residues. The CDR3 DNA sequence: TGTGCCAGCAGCAAAATCCAGGGGGTCCCCTACGAGCAGTACTTC. Amino acid sequence: CASSKIQGVPYEQYF.

Concerning this clone itself: In the same sample, other DNA sequences code for this CDR3. Written as DNA, the CDR3 is TGTGCCAGTAGTATAGGGACAGGGAGCTCCTACGAGCAGTACTTC. This gives the protein CASSIGTGSSYEQYF. The chain links TRBV19 to TRBJ2-7; 8 bases map to TRBD1. There are 15 residues in the CDR3. Germline CDR1 reads LNHDA; CDR2 reads SQIVND (reference sequence). The junction had 2 bases not matched to a gene; V was cut back by 1 base and J by 0 bases.

V and J are TRBV7-2 and TRBJ2-7, with D tentatively TRBD1 (5 bases). Trimming shortened V by 3 bases and J by 12 bases, and 18 bases separated the two germline ends. This CDR3 contains 13 residues. Germline V gene lookup returns CDR1 SGHTA and CDR2 FQGNSA. The CDR3 sequence: CASSLTASTFLYF. For the CDR3, the DNA is TGTGCCAGCAGCTTGACAGCCTCTACCTTCTTGTACTTC.

The chain recombines TRBV27 with TRBJ1-1, with TRBD1 as a possible D gene (6 bases). Trimming shortened V by 6 bases and J by 5 bases, and 13 bases separated the two germline ends. The V gene's germline CDR1 is MNHEY and CDR2 SMNVEV (reference sequence). The CDR3 is 13 amino acids. In nucleotides, the CDR3 is TGTGCCAGCAGATTACAGGGTTGGACTGAAGCTTTCTTT. Protein sequence: CASRLQGWTEAFF.

This clone showed up just once. The rearrangement links TRBV5-1 to TRBJ1-2; D is possibly TRBD1 (5 bases). V was trimmed by 4 bases and J by 6 bases, leaving 13 bases between them. Germline-derived CDR1 and CDR2 are SGHRS and YFSETQ. The CDR3 contains 13 residues. CDR3 loop: CASSTGRQNGYTF. Here the CDR3 DNA reads TGCGCCAGCAGCACGGGACGGCAGAATGGCTACACCTTC.

The rearrangement joins TRBV3-1 (or the pseudogene TRBV3-2) to TRBJ1-1, with 7 bases that match TRBD1. The germline V gene has CDR1 LGHDT and CDR2 YNNKEL (reference sequence). V lost 3 bases, J lost 4 bases, and 5 bases stayed unmatched. CDR3 length: 14 amino acids. CDR3 DNA sequence: TGTGCCAGCAGCCAGCAGGGGGAAGGCACTGAAGCTTTCTTT. Protein product: CASSQQGEGTEAFF.

The chain has TRBV29-1 and TRBJ1-1; D might be TRBD1 (5 bases). The V end was cut by 4 bases, the J end by 0 bases, with 9 bases between. The CDR3 contains 13 residues. The germline V gene has CDR1 SQVTM and CDR2 ANQGSEA. CDR3: CSVADSMNTEAFF. CDR3 sequence (DNA): TGCAGCGTTGCTGACAGTATGAACACTGAAGCTTTCTTT.

This clone was observed a few times. The V call is TRBV9, the J call TRBJ1-2; 7 nucleotides match TRBD1. The CDR3 is made up of 17 amino acids. After removal of 3 bases from V and 0 bases from J, the junction contained 11 bases not matched to a gene. The germline CDR1 and CDR2 sequences are SGDLS and YYNGEE. CDR3 coding DNA: TGTGCCAGCAGCGATAGAACAGGGGTTTGGGCTAACTATGGCTACACCTTC. Translation gives CASSDRTGVWANYGYTF. Full variable domain (missing parts from reference TRBV9 and TRBJ1-2): DSGVTQTPKHLITATGQRVTLRCSPRSGDLSVYWYQQSLDQGLQFLIQYYNGEERAKGNILERFSAQQFPDLHSELNLSSLELGDSALYFCASSDRTGVWANYGYTFGSGTRLTVV.

The chain couples TRBV4-2 to TRBJ2-2; TRBD2 aligns across 8 bases. The germline CDR1 and CDR2 sequences are LGHNA and YNFKEQ. The CDR3 has 17 residues. The V segment lost 1 base and the J segment 4 bases; nucleotides outside the gene matches: 8. The CDR3 reads CASSQGPSGSGTGELFF. CDR3 coding DNA: TGTGCCAGCAGCCAAGGGCCCAGCGGGAGCGGCACCGGGGAGCTGTTTTTT.

The chain couples TRBV11-1 to TRBJ2-5; D remains ambiguous. The length of the CDR3 is 14 residues. The germline gives CDR1 SGHAT, CDR2 FQDESV (reference sequence). V was clipped by 3 bases and J by 3 bases, with 11 bases between them. In nucleotides, the CDR3 is TGTGCCAGCAGCTTCACGGGTTTGGAAGAGACCCAGTACTTC. This gives the protein CASSFTGLEETQYF.

The J gene is TRBJ2-5, the V gene TRBV29-1; D is unresolved. The germline CDR1 and CDR2 sequences are SQVTM and ANQGSEA. V lost 4 bases and J lost 1, with 10 bases in between. The CDR3 sequence is 13 residues long. CDR3 nucleotides: TGCAGCGTTGCCTCGACATTCCAAGAGACCCAGTACTTC. Amino acid sequence: CSVASTFQETQYF.

The chain links TRBV5-6 to TRBJ1-5; 7 nucleotides line up with TRBD1. V was pared by 4 bases and J by 4 bases, with 8 bases of the junction left unmatched. The CDR3 length is 15 residues. The germline CDR1 and CDR2 sequences are SGHDT and YYEEEE. The CDR3 nucleotides read TGTGCCAGCAGCGGAAGGACAGGTTTGAATCAGCCCCAGCATTTT. Encoded protein: CASSGRTGLNQPQHF.

This clone was recorded once. The V gene is TRBV28, the J gene TRBJ2-1; 13 bases agree with TRBD2. This CDR3 contains 15 residues. V shed 3 bases, J shed 8 bases, and the junction held 4 bases outside the gene matches. The germline V gene encodes CDR1 MDHEN and CDR2 SYDVKM. This chain's CDR3 is CASSFGLAGVDEQFF. The CDR3 DNA reads as TGTGCCAGCAGTTTTGGACTAGCGGGAGTCGATGAGCAGTTCTTC.

The chain recombines TRBV12-3 or TRBV12-4 with TRBJ1-1, with D perhaps matching TRBD1 (5 bases). V was cut by 4 bases and J by 2 bases, with 8 bases left in between. The CDR3 has 13 residues. The CDR3 protein is CASSSGPNTEAFF. As DNA, the CDR3 is TGTGCCAGCAGTTCAGGGCCCAACACTGAAGCTTTCTTT.

The J gene is TRBJ1-1, the V gene TRBV9; a weak D match, TRBD1 (5 bases). Germline CDR1 and CDR2: SGDLS and YYNGEE. This CDR3 comprises 15 residues. Trimming stripped 2 bases from V and 1 base from J, with 12 bases between. The CDR3 DNA follows: TGTGCCAGCAGCGTGTTTGGGGGAACGAACACTGAAGCTTTCTTT. It specifies CASSVFGGTNTEAFF.

This sequence joins TRBV4-1 and TRBJ1-1; the D is unclear. V lost 1 base and J lost 7, with 7 bases in between. There are 12 residues in the CDR3. CDR1 and CDR2 (germline): MGHRA, YSYEKL. The chain's CDR3 is CASSQAGSEAFF. The CDR3 region has the DNA TGCGCCAGCAGCCAAGCTGGCAGTGAAGCTTTCTTT.

The chain recombines TRBV7-9 with TRBJ1-5, with D maybe TRBD1 (5 bases). The ends were cut back, 5 bases at V and 1 base at J, with 9 bases in the middle. The germline CDR1 and CDR2 sequences are SEHNR and FQNEAQ (reference sequence). This CDR3 spans 14 amino acids. The CDR3 coding sequence is TGTGCCAGCAGCCAGACAGCGAGCAATCAGCCCCAGCATTTT. Amino acids: CASSQTASNQPQHF.

V usage is TRBV12-3 or TRBV12-4 and J usage is TRBJ2-7; the D is unclear. V lost 5 bases, J lost 0 bases, and 5 bases lay in between. The CDR3 length is 12 residues. CDR3 loop: CASSLFSYEQYF. The DNA for the CDR3 is TGTGCCAGCAGTCTTTTCTCCTACGAGCAGTACTTC.

The chain carries TRBV11-3 and TRBJ1-1; possibly TRBD1 for D (6 bases). This CDR3 comprises 13 residues. Deletions cut 4 bases from V and 9 bases from J, with 15 bases between. The germline CDR1 and CDR2 sequences are SGHNT and YENEEA. This chain's CDR3 is CASSSRGQGKAFF. CDR3 in DNA: TGTGCCAGCAGCTCCCGGGGGCAGGGGAAAGCTTTCTTT.

This clone has only one observation. The V gene is TRBV7-9, the J gene TRBJ2-1; 8 bases are shared with TRBD1. J lost 8 bases, V lost 4 bases, and 10 bases had no gene match. The CDR3 is 15 amino acids. CDR1 and CDR2 from the germline V gene are SEHNR and FQNEAQ (reference sequence). CDR3 bases: TGTGCCAGCAGCTGGCAGGGGGCGCGGCTCGATGAGCAGTTCTTC. Protein sequence: CASSWQGARLDEQFF.

The J gene is TRBJ1-1, the V gene TRBV9, with 7 bases fitting TRBD1. The CDR3 has 15 residues. Germline V gene data show CDR1 as SGDLS and CDR2 as YYNGEE. V lost 0 bases, J lost 4 bases, and 6 bases stayed unmatched. The CDR3 loop is CASSVDLGQSTEAFF. Written as DNA, the CDR3 is TGTGCCAGCAGCGTAGATCTGGGACAGTCCACTGAAGCTTTCTTT.

This chain uses TRBV5-4 with TRBJ2-3; the match to TRBD1 covers 8 bases. V was clipped by 0 bases and J by 2 bases; unmatched bases: 8. The CDR3 has 17 residues. CDR1 SGHNT and CDR2 YYREEE come from the germline V gene (reference sequence). DNA of the CDR3: TGTGCCAGCAGCTTGGGGTCCGGGACAGGCCTCACAGATACGCAGTATTTT. Translation: CASSLGSGTGLTDTQYF.

This chain joins TRBV27 and TRBJ1-2; the D is unclear. Per the germline V gene, CDR1 is MNHEY and CDR2 is SMNVEV (reference sequence). This CDR3 region has 16 residues. Trimming took off 0 bases at V and 0 bases at J, with 11 bases between the two ends. The CDR3 sequence is CASSLSHSLTNYGYTF. The CDR3 bases are TGTGCCAGCAGTTTATCGCACAGTCTAACTAACTATGGCTACACCTTC.

The chain has TRBV6-5 and TRBJ1-3; TRBD1 is a possible D gene (5 bases). This CDR3 comprises 15 residues. V was trimmed by 5 bases and J by 0 bases, leaving 11 bases between them. Germline CDR1 and CDR2: MNHEY and SVGAGI. The CDR3 bases are TGTGCCAGCAGTCGGGACCTAAACTCTGGAAACACCATATATTTT. Translation gives CASSRDLNSGNTIYF.

This clone was detected only once. One end of the junction is discordant with germline, which a read error may explain. This chain connects TRBV7-8 to TRBJ1-2, with a possible D match to TRBD1 (6 bases). Germline V gene lookup returns CDR1 SGHVS and CDR2 FQNEAQ. The CDR3 runs 20 residues. The CDR3 reads CASSLYSDPRGGATAPDSAF. In DNA form, the CDR3 reads TGTGCCAGCAGCCTATATAGTGACCCTAGGGGGGGGGCGACAGCGCCGGACAGCGCCTTC.

In nucleotides, the CDR3 is TGTGCCAGCAGTGCTAGGTTTAGACAGGGCCGGCATGGAGATGGCTACACCTTC. Protein: CASSARFRQGRHGDGYTF. V gene TRBV6-4 combines with J gene TRBJ1-2, with 7 bases aligning to TRBD1. This CDR3 has 18 amino acids. CDR1 MRHNA and CDR2 SNTAGT come from the germline V gene. V dropped 4 bases and J dropped 6; count of bases not matched to a gene: 20.

In the case of this clone: This CDR3 is also generated by other DNA sequences in the sample. The CDR3 nucleotides are TGTGCCAGCTCCCCTAGCGGGGGGACCTACGAGCAGTACTTC. As protein: CASSPSGGTYEQYF. J is TRBJ2-7 and V is TRBV18; 11 positions agree with TRBD2. The germline CDR1 and CDR2 sequences are KGHSH and LQKENI. The CDR3 consists of 14 residues. The ends lost 6 bases at V and 2 bases at J; junction bases unmatched: 3.

The V gene is TRBV28, the J gene TRBJ1-1, with TRBD1 as a possible D gene (5 bases). Trimming took 6 bases from V and 2 from J, leaving 19 bases between them. Germline values: CDR1 MDHEN, CDR2 SYDVKM. This CDR3 spans 16 amino acids. In nucleotides, the CDR3 is TGTGCCAGCAGGTCAATACAGGAAGTTTTAAACACTGAAGCTTTCTTT. This sequence encodes CASRSIQEVLNTEAFF.

The DNA for the CDR3 is TGTGCCAGCTCACCAAGGGAACAGGTGAATGGCTACACCTTC. This translates into CASSPREQVNGYTF. The chain recombines TRBV18 with TRBJ1-2, with D possibly matching TRBD1 (5 bases). The CDR3 totals 14 residues. Germline V gene lookup returns CDR1 KGHSH and CDR2 LQKENI. V gave up 2 bases and J gave up 6 bases, with 13 bases separating them. The whole variable domain, remainder taken from reference TRBV18 and TRBJ1-2, is NAGVMQNPRHLVRRRGQEARLRCSPMKGHSHVYWYRQLPEEGLKFMVYLQKENIIDESGMPKERFSAEFPKEGPSILRIQQVVRGDSAAYFCASSPREQVNGYTFGSGTRLTVV.

This clone showed up just a few times. The chain recombines TRBV21-1 with TRBJ1-1. TRBV21-1 is classified as a pseudogene. This CDR3 spans 13 amino acids. The DNA of the CDR3 is TGTGCCAGCCCCCTCGGGCCGAACACTGAAGCTTTCTTT. Translation gives CASPLGPNTEAFF.

This rearrangement joins TRBV18 to TRBJ2-7; 11 bases are a match to TRBD2. CDR3 size: 14 residues. Germline V lookup: CDR1 KGHSH, CDR2 LQKENI. V shed 3 bases, J shed 3 bases, and the junction held 1 base outside the gene matches. CDR3 nucleotides: TGTGCCAGCTCACCGACTAGCGGGATCTACGAGCAGTACTTC. Translation: CASSPTSGIYEQYF.

The chain is built from TRBV6-1 and TRBJ1-4; perhaps TRBD1 as D (6 bases). Germline-derived CDR1 and CDR2 are MNHNS and SASEGT. The CDR3 is 17 amino acids. The V and J ends lost 4 bases and 0 bases respectively, with 15 bases between them. The DNA for the CDR3 is TGTGCCAGCAGTGCCAAAGGGGGGGTAGCAACTAATGAAAAACTGTTTTTT. It codes for CASSAKGGVATNEKLFF.